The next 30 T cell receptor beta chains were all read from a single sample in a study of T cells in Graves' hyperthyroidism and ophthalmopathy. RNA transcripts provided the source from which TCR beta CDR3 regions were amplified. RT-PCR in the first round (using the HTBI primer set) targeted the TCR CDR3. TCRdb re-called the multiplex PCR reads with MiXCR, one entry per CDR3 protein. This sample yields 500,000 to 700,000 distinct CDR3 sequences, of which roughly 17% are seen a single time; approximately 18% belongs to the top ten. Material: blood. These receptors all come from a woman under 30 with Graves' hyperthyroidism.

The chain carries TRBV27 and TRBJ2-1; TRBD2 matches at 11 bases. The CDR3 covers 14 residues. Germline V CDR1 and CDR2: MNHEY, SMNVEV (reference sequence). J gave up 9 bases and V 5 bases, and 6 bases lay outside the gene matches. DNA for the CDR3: TGTGCCAGCAGTCGTATTAGCGGGGGGGGTGAGCAGTTCTTC. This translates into CASSRISGGGEQFF.

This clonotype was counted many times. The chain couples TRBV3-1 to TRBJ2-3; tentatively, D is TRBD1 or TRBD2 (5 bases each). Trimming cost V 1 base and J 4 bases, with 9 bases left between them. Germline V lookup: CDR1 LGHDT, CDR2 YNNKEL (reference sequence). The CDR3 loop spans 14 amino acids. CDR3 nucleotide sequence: TGTGCCAGCAGCCAAGCGTTGGGGGCAGATACGCAGTATTTT. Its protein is CASSQALGADTQYF.

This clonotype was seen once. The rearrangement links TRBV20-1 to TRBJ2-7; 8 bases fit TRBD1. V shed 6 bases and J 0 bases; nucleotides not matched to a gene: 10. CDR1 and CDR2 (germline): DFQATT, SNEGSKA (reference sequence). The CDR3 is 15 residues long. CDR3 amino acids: CSANKEDRASYEQYF. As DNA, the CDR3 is TGCAGTGCCAACAAGGAGGACAGGGCCTCCTACGAGCAGTACTTC.

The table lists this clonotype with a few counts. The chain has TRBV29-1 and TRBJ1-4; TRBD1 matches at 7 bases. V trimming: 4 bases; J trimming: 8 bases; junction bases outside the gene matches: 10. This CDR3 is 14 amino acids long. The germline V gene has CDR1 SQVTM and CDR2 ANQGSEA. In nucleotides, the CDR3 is TGCAGCGTTGCCGCAGGGGGTATGGGGGAAAAACTGTTTTTT. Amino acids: CSVAAGGMGEKLFF. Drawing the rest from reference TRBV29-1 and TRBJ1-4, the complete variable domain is SAVISQKPSRDICQRGTSLTIQCQVDSQVTMMFWYRQQPGQSLTLIATANQGSEATYESGFVIDKFPISRPNLTFSTLTVSNMSPEDSSIYLCSVAAGGMGEKLFFGSGTQLSVL.

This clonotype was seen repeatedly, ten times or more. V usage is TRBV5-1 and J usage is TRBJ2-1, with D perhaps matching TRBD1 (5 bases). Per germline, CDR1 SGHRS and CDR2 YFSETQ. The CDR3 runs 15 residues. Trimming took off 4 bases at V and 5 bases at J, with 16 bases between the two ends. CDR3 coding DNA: TGCGCCAGCAGCCAAGGGGCAGGGATAAACAATGAGCAGTTCTTC. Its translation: CASSQGAGINNEQFF.

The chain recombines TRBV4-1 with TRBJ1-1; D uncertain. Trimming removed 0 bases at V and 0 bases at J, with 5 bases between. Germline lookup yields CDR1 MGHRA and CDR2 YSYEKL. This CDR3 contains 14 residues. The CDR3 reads CASSQDWVNTEAFF. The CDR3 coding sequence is TGCGCCAGCAGCCAAGATTGGGTGAACACTGAAGCTTTCTTT.

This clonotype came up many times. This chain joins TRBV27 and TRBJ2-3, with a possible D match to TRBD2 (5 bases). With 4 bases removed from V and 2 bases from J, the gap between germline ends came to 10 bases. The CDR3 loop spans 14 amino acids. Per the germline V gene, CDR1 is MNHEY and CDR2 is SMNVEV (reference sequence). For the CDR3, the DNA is TGTGCCAGCAGTTCCCGACTAACCACAGATACGCAGTATTTT. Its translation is CASSSRLTTDTQYF.

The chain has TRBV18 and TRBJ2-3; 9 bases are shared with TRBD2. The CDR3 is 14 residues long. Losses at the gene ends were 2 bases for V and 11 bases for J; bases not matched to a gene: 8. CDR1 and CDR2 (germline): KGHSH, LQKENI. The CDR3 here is CASSPRALAGKQYF. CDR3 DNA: TGTGCCAGCTCACCAAGGGCGCTAGCGGGGAAGCAGTATTTT.

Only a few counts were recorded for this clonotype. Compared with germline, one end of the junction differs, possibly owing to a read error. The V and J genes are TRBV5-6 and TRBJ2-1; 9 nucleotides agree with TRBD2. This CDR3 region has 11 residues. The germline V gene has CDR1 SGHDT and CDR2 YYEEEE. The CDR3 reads CASSSQREESF. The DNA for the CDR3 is TGTGCCAGCAGCTCCCAGCGGGAGGAGTCCTTC.

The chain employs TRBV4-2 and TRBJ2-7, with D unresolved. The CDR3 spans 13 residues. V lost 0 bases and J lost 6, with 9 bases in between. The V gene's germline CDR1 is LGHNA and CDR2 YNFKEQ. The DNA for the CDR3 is TGTGCCAGCAGCCAAGATAGGAAGACCGAGCAGTACTTC. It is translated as CASSQDRKTEQYF.

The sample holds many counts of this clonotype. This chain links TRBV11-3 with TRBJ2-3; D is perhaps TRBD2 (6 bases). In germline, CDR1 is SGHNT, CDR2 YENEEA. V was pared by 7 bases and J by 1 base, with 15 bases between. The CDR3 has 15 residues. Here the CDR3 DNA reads TGTGCCAGCAACCTTCTGGGGGGTCGCACAGATACGCAGTATTTT. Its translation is CASNLLGGRTDTQYF.

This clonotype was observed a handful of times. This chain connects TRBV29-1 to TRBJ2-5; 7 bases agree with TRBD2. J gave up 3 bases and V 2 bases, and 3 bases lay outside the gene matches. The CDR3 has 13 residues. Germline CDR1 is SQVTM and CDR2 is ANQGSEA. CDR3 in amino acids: CSVEKREEETQYF. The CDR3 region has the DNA TGCAGCGTTGAAAAACGGGAGGAAGAGACCCAGTACTTC.

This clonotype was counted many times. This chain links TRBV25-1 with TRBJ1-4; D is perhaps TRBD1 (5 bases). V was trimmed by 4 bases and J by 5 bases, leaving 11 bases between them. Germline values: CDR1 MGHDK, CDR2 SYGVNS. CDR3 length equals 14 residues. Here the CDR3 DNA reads TGTGCCAGCAGTGGGGGCCGGCTGAATGAAAAACTGTTTTTT. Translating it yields CASSGGRLNEKLFF. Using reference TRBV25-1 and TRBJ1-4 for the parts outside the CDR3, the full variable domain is EADIYQTPRYLVIGTGKKITLECSQTMGHDKMYWYQQDPGMELHLIHYSYGVNSTEKGDLSSESTVSRIRTEHFPLTLESARPSHTSQYLCASSGGRLNEKLFFGSGTQLSVL.

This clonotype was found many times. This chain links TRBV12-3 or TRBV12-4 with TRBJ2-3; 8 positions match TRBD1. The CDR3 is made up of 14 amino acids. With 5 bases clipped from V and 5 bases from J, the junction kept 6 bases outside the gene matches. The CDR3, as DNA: TGTGCCAGCAGTCTCAGGGGGCGGGGAGATACGCAGTATTTT. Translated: CASSLRGRGDTQYF.

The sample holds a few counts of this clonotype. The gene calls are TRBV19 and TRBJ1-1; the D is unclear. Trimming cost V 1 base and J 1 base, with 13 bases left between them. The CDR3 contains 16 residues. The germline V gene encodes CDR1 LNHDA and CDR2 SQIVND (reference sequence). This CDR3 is CASSIVTGQWNTEAFF. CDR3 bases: TGTGCCAGTAGTATAGTCACTGGGCAGTGGAACACTGAAGCTTTCTTT.

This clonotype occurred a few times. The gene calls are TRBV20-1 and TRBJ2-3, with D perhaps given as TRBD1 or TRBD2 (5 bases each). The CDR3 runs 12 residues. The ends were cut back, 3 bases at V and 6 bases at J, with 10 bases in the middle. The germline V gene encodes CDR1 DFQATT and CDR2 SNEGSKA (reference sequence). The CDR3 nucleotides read TGCAGTGCTAGGCCCGGGGCGGATACGCAGTATTTT. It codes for CSARPGADTQYF.

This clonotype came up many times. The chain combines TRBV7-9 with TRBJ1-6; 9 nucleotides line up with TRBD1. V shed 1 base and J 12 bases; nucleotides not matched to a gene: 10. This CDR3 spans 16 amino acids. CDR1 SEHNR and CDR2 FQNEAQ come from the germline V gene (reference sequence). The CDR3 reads CASSLGTGVTWRPLHF. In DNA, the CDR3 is TGTGCCAGCAGCTTAGGGACAGGGGTAACATGGAGACCCCTCCACTTT.

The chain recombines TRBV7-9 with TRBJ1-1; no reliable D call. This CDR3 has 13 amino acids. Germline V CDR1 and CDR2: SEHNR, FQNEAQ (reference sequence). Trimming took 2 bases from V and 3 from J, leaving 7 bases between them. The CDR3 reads CASSLREYTEAFF. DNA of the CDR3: TGTGCCAGCAGCTTACGCGAGTACACTGAAGCTTTCTTT.

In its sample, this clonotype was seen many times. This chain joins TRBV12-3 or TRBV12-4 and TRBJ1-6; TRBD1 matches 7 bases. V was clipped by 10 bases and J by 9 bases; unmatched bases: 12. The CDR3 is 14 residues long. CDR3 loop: CATRSDRLSSPLHF. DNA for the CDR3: TGTGCCACCCGATCGGACAGGTTGTCTTCACCCCTCCACTTT.

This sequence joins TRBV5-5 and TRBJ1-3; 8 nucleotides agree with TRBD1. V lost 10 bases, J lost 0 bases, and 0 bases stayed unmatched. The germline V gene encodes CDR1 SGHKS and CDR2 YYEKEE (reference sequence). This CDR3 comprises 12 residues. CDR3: CAGQGSGNTIYF. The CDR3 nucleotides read TGTGCCGGACAGGGCTCTGGAAACACCATATATTTT.

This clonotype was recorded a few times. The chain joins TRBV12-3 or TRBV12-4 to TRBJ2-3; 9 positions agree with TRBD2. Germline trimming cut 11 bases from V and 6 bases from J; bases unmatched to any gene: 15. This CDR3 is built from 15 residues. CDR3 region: CASSSWREGVDTQYF. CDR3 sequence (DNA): TGTGCCTCAAGTTCTTGGCGGGAGGGGGTGGATACGCAGTATTTT.

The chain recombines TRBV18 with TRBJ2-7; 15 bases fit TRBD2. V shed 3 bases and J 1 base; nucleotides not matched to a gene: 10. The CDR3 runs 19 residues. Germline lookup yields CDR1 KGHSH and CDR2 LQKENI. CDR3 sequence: CASSPFGTSGRTISYEQYF. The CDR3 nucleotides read TGTGCCAGCTCACCCTTCGGGACTAGCGGGAGGACTATATCCTACGAGCAGTACTTC.

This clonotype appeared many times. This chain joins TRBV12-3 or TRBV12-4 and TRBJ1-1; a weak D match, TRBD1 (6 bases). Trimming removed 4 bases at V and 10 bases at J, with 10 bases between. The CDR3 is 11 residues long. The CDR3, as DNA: TGTGCCAGCAGTTACAGGGCATTAGCTTTCTTT. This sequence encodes CASSYRALAFF.

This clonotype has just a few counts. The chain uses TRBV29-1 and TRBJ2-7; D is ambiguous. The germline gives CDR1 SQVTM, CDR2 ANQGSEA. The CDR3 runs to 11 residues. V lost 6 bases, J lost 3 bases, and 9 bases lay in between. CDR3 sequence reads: CSVVHVYEQYF. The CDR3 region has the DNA TGCAGCGTCGTCCACGTCTACGAGCAGTACTTC.

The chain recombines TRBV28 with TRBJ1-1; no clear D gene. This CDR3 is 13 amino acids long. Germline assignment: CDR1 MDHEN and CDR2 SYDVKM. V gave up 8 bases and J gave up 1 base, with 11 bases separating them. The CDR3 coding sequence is TGTGCCAGCCGCCCCCCCGGGAACACTGAAGCTTTCTTT. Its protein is CASRPPGNTEAFF.

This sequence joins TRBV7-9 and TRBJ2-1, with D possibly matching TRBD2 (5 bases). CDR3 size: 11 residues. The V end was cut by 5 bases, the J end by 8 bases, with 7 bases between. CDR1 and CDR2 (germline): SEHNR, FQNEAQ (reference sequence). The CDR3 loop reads CASSRTHEQFF. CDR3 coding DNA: TGTGCCAGCAGCCGGACTCATGAGCAGTTCTTC.

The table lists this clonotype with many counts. CDR3 sequence: CASSFRSTGLIGNSPLHF. The CDR3 nucleotides read TGTGCCAGCAGTTTCCGATCGACAGGACTTATAGGCAATTCACCCCTCCACTTT. The chain uses TRBV27 and TRBJ1-6, with D possibly matching TRBD1 (6 bases). V was clipped by 3 bases and J by 7 bases, with 22 bases between them. This CDR3 contains 18 residues. Germline V gene sequence: CDR1 MNHEY, CDR2 SMNVEV (reference sequence).

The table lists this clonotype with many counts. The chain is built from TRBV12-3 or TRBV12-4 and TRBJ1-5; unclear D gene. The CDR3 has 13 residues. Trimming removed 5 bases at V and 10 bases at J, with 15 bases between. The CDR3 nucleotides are TGTGCCAGCAGTAATGTACGCGAAAATCCCCAGCATTTT. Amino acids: CASSNVRENPQHF.

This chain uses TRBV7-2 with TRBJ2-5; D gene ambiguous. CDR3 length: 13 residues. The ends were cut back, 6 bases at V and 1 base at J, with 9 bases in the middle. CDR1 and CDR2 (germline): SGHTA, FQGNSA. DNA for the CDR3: TGTGCCAGCAGGAACCGGGTCCAAGAGACCCAGTACTTC. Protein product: CASRNRVQETQYF.

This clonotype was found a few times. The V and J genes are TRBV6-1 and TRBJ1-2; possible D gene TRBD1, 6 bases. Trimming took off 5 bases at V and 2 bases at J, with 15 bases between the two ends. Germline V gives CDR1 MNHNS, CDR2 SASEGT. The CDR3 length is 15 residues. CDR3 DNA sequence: TGTGCCAGCAGTCGCGGGTTGGGGGGCAACTATGGCTACACCTTC. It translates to CASSRGLGGNYGYTF.